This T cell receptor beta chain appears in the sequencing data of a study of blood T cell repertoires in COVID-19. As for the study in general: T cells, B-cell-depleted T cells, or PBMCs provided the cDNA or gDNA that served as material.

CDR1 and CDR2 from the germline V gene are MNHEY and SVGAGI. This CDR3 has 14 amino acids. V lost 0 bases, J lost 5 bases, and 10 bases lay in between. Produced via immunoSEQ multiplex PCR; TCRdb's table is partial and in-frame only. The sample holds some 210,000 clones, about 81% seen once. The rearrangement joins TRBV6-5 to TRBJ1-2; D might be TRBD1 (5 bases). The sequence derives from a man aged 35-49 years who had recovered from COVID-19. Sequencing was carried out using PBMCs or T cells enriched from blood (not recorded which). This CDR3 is CASSYSNKGYGYTF. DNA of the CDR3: TGTGCCAGCAGTTACTCGAACAAGGGGTATGGCTACACCTTC.